These 21 T cell receptor beta chains originate from one sample sequenced in a study of T cell responses to AZD1222 COVID-19 vaccine (dated by TCRdb to about 2021). This sample's time point label indicates: baseline before first vaccination. The protocol used for the library was the immunoSEQ multiplex PCR assay. The table was pulled from immuneACCESS by TCRdb, which kept in-frame rearrangements only. Such tables lose some clones; where checked, under half of the loss comes from unresolved V genes, and the rest has no known cause. This sample holds 150,000 or so clones; roughly nine tenths were observed only once. The ten largest make up 4.5% to 6% of the sample. The source material was peripheral blood, sampled on day 0 of AZD1222 vaccination. The receptor set was obtained from an adult in good health.

V usage is TRBV11-2 and J usage is TRBJ1-4; no clear D gene. The CDR3 loop spans 16 amino acids. Germline loops: CDR1 SGHAT, CDR2 FQNNGV. V lost 0 bases to trimming and J lost 4 bases, with 12 bases between them. The chain's CDR3 is CASSLDLAVSNEKLFF. The CDR3 bases are TGTGCCAGCAGCTTAGATTTGGCAGTTAGTAATGAAAAACTGTTTTTT.

The J gene is TRBJ1-1, the V gene TRBV28; D gene unclear. The CDR3 length is 14 residues. In germline, CDR1 is MDHEN, CDR2 SYDVKM. Trimming took 1 base from V and 6 from J, leaving 12 bases between them. The CDR3 DNA is TGTGCCAGCAGTTTATCCAACGGAACCCCTGAAGCTTTCTTT. This codes for CASSLSNGTPEAFF. The variable domain in full, with the rest retrieved from reference TRBV28 and TRBJ1-1, is DVKVTQSSRYLVKRTGEKVFLECVQDMDHENMFWYRQDPGLGLRLIYFSYDVKMKEKGDIPEGYSVSREKKERFSLILESASTNQTSMYLCASSLSNGTPEAFFGQGTRLTVV.

The J gene is TRBJ2-4, the V gene TRBV28; 8 bases line up with TRBD2. Germline CDR1 reads MDHEN; CDR2 reads SYDVKM. Trimming cost V 6 bases and J 8 bases; bases outside gene matches: 12. This CDR3 contains 15 residues. The CDR3 loop is CASSFPAGGVDIQYF. DNA for the CDR3: TGTGCCAGCAGCTTTCCTGCCGGGGGGGTGGACATTCAGTACTTC.

The rearrangement joins TRBV19 to TRBJ1-1, with 7 bases matching TRBD1. CDR1 is LNHDA, CDR2 SQIVND, per germline (reference sequence). The ends lost 6 bases at V and 11 bases at J; junction bases unmatched: 18. The CDR3 consists of 15 residues. The CDR3 loop is CASREYSGQAQGAFF. The CDR3 nucleotides are TGTGCCAGTAGGGAGTACTCCGGACAGGCCCAAGGGGCTTTCTTT.

CDR3 sequence: CASSSARTGRGNNEQFF. The CDR3 DNA reads as TGTGCCAGCAGCTCTGCGAGGACAGGGAGGGGAAACAATGAGCAGTTCTTC. This rearrangement joins TRBV5-4 to TRBJ2-1; D is possibly TRBD1 (8 bases). Per germline, CDR1 SGHNT and CDR2 YYREEE (reference sequence). V was shortened by 3 bases and J by 5 bases, with 21 bases between the two germline ends. The CDR3 is 17 amino acids.

The chain uses TRBV7-2 and TRBJ1-5, with D uncertain. The germline V gene encodes CDR1 SGHTA and CDR2 FQGNSA. CDR3 length: 15 residues. The V and J ends lost 4 bases and 3 bases respectively, with 13 bases between them. In DNA, the CDR3 is TGTGCCAGCAGCTCACAGCGGAGCCCCAATCAGCCCCAGCATTTT. Protein product: CASSSQRSPNQPQHF.

The gene calls are TRBV28 and TRBJ1-5, with D perhaps matching TRBD1 (6 bases). The CDR3 contains 17 residues. In germline, CDR1 is MDHEN, CDR2 SYDVKM. Trimming took 5 bases from V and 0 from J, leaving 17 bases between them. CDR3 amino acids: CASSGGRGTYSNQPQHF. The CDR3 DNA sequence: TGTGCCAGCAGTGGAGGCAGAGGGACATATAGCAATCAGCCCCAGCATTTT.

V gene TRBV29-1 combines with J gene TRBJ1-4, with D maybe TRBD1 (5 bases). The germline gives CDR1 SQVTM, CDR2 ANQGSEA. This CDR3 has 15 residues. With 3 bases removed from V and 10 bases from J, the gap between germline ends came to 21 bases. CDR3 sequence: CSVEGLTAGEGKLFF. CDR3 in DNA: TGCAGCGTTGAGGGCCTGACAGCGGGGGAAGGAAAACTGTTTTTT.

The chain combines TRBV7-3 with TRBJ2-1; 10 bases line up with TRBD2. V shed 6 bases, J shed 2 bases, and the junction held 13 bases outside the gene matches. Germline V lookup: CDR1 SGHTA, CDR2 FQGTGA. The CDR3 spans 18 residues. The CDR3 region is CASSRRALAGVPYNEQFF. DNA of the CDR3: TGTGCCAGCAGTCGAAGGGCGCTAGCGGGAGTCCCCTACAATGAGCAGTTCTTC.

By share, this clone counts as medium-sized. CDR3 region: CASSTLDRESQPQHF. In DNA form, the CDR3 reads TGTGCCAGTAGTACCCTGGACAGGGAGAGTCAGCCCCAGCATTTT. The rearrangement links TRBV19 to TRBJ1-5; 8 bases fit TRBD1. The CDR3 contains 15 residues. CDR1 and CDR2 (germline): LNHDA, SQIVND (reference sequence). V lost 4 bases to trimming and J lost 6 bases; unmatched junction nucleotides: 8.

Notes on this clone: Other DNA sequences of this sample code for an identical CDR3. The CDR3 reads CASSFGSGNTIYF. The CDR3 DNA is TGTGCCAGCAGTTTTGGTAGTGGGAACACCATATATTTT. This rearrangement joins TRBV28 to TRBJ1-3; D not resolved. CDR1 MDHEN and CDR2 SYDVKM come from the germline V gene. The length of the CDR3 is 13 residues. V was trimmed by 3 bases and J by 7 bases, leaving 10 bases between them. Using reference TRBV28 and TRBJ1-3 for the parts outside the CDR3, the full variable domain is DVKVTQSSRYLVKRTGEKVFLECVQDMDHENMFWYRQDPGLGLRLIYFSYDVKMKEKGDIPEGYSVSREKKERFSLILESASTNQTSMYLCASSFGSGNTIYFGEGSWLTVV.

This chain links TRBV7-9 with TRBJ1-2, with D tentatively TRBD1 (5 bases). Germline values: CDR1 SEHNR, CDR2 FQNEAQ (reference sequence). V lost 3 bases, J lost 8 bases, and 16 bases lay in between. The CDR3 loop spans 14 amino acids. The CDR3 DNA follows: TGTGCCAGCAGCTTGAATCAGGGAGAGTTAGGCTACACCTTC. Translating gives CASSLNQGELGYTF.

The chain employs TRBV15 and TRBJ1-2; TRBD1 aligns across 7 bases. Germline trimming cut 11 bases from V and 2 bases from J; bases unmatched to any gene: 17. The length of the CDR3 is 16 residues. CDR1 is LNHNV, CDR2 YYDKDF, per germline (reference sequence). The CDR3 here is CAATSATGDTNYGYTF. The CDR3 nucleotides are TGTGCCGCCACCAGCGCCACAGGGGATACGAACTATGGCTACACCTTC.

This chain joins TRBV10-2 and TRBJ2-5; a possible D gene is TRBD1 (6 bases). V dropped 2 bases and J dropped 1 base, with 11 bases sitting between them. CDR3 size: 15 residues. In germline, CDR1 is WSHSY, CDR2 SAAADI. Here the CDR3 DNA reads TGCGCCAGCAGTGAGGACAGGAGAATCCAAGAGACCCAGTACTTC. It is translated as CASSEDRRIQETQYF.

V usage is TRBV5-1 and J usage is TRBJ1-4; TRBD1 matches 7 bases. Germline-derived CDR1 and CDR2 are SGHRS and YFSETQ. With V trimmed by 0 bases and J by 3 bases, 2 bases remained unmatched. The CDR3 has 15 amino acids. DNA for the CDR3: TGCGCCAGCAGCTTGGCGGACAGGCCTAATGAAAAACTGTTTTTT. This codes for CASSLADRPNEKLFF.

The CDR3 DNA sequence: TGTGCCACCAGTGGAGGACAGGGAGAATTCACAGATACGCAGTATTTT. Its protein is CATSGGQGEFTDTQYF. The chain links TRBV24-1 to TRBJ2-3; 8 nucleotides line up with TRBD1. CDR1 KGHDR and CDR2 SFDVKD come from the germline V gene. This CDR3 comprises 16 residues. V was clipped by 5 bases and J by 2 bases; unmatched bases: 8.

V usage is TRBV30 and J usage is TRBJ2-2, with D unclear. The V end lost 4 bases, the J end lost 7 bases, and 4 bases lay between the germline ends. The CDR3 is 10 residues long. Germline V CDR1 and CDR2: GTSNPN, SVGIG (reference sequence). The CDR3 nucleotides are TGTGCCTGGACAGGCGGGGAGCTGTTTTTT. It is translated as CAWTGGELFF. Looking up the rest from reference TRBV30 and TRBJ2-2 gives the full variable domain: SQTIHQWPATLVQPVGSPLSLECTVEGTSNPNLYWYRQAAGRGLQLLFYSVGIGQISSEVPQNLSASRPQDRQFILSSKKLLLSDSGFYLCAWTGGELFFGEGSRLTVL.

The rearrangement links TRBV10-3 to TRBJ1-5; no reliable D call. Deletions cut 1 base from V and 3 bases from J, with 13 bases between. Germline V lookup: CDR1 ENHRY, CDR2 SYGVKD. There are 16 residues in the CDR3. The CDR3 coding sequence is TGTGCCATCAGTGAGTTTTCAGCGCAGGACAATCAGCCCCAGCATTTT. This gives the protein CAISEFSAQDNQPQHF.

The chain couples TRBV9 to TRBJ2-3; D is uncertain. CDR1 is SGDLS and CDR2 is YYNGEE in the germline V gene. This CDR3 contains 12 residues. The V end lost 4 bases, the J end lost 5 bases, and 8 bases lay between the germline ends. The CDR3 region has the DNA TGTGCCAGCAGCCCGCGCGAAGATACGCAGTATTTT. Protein sequence: CASSPREDTQYF. Combining the CDR3 with reference TRBV9 and TRBJ2-3 gives the whole variable domain DSGVTQTPKHLITATGQRVTLRCSPRSGDLSVYWYQQSLDQGLQFLIQYYNGEERAKGNILERFSAQQFPDLHSELNLSSLELGDSALYFCASSPREDTQYFGPGTRLTVL.

This sequence joins TRBV5-1 and TRBJ2-1; 7 bases match TRBD2. The trim removed 5 bases at V and 2 bases at J, leaving 4 bases unmatched. The CDR3 has 14 residues. Germline CDR1 reads SGHRS; CDR2 reads YFSETQ. CDR3 region: CASRSGETYNEQFF. CDR3 in DNA: TGCGCCAGCAGAAGCGGGGAAACCTACAATGAGCAGTTCTTC.

The chain employs TRBV7-9 and TRBJ1-4; 7 bases match TRBD1. This CDR3 has 14 residues. The V segment lost 2 bases and the J segment 6 bases; nucleotides outside the gene matches: 3. Germline values: CDR1 SEHNR, CDR2 FQNEAQ (reference sequence). The CDR3 DNA reads as TGTGCCAGCAGCTTAAGACAGGGTGATGAAAAACTGTTTTTT. Protein sequence: CASSLRQGDEKLFF. Full variable domain (rest looked up from reference TRBV7-9 and TRBJ1-4): DTGVSQNPRHKITKRGQNVTFRCDPISEHNRLYWYRQTLGQGPEFLTYFQNEAQLEKSRLLSDRFSAERPKGSFSTLEIQRTEQGDSAMYLCASSLRQGDEKLFFGSGTQLSVL.